This T cell receptor beta chain was found in a study of neurological immune-mediated disorders. Study-level results: A possible signature was seen in one related-CDR3 cluster, into which phylogenetic grouping placed the repertoires of 18 of 34 multiple sclerosis patients.

This clonotype came up many times. Its antigen remains unidentified. 5'RACE with 10-nucleotide random UMIs produced the cDNA. A single record per CDR3 protein comes from TCRdb applying MiXCR to the 5' RACE reads. Of 65,000 to 85,000 distinct CDR3 sequences listed, approximately 3.3% are singletons. Germline V gene lookup returns CDR1 SGHTA and CDR2 FQGNSA. The CDR3 consists of 14 residues. V was cut by 0 bases and J by 3 bases, with 9 bases left in between. The rearrangement joins TRBV7-2 to TRBJ2-7; D possibly corresponds to TRBD1 (6 bases). The sample taken for sequencing was PBMCs. The sequence derives from a woman between 50 and 59 years old with multiple sclerosis. CDR3 bases: TGTGCCAGCAGCTTAGCACAGGGCCGCTACGAGCAGTACTTC. It encodes CASSLAQGRYEQYF.